This TCR beta chain was captured by sequencing in a study of beta chain features in type 1 diabetes. Study results and limitations: All four CD4+ subsets of Type 1 diabetes patients contained TCRB CDR3s that were moderately but significantly shorter.

This clone was seen a handful of times. Its antigen is unknown. Germline V gene data show CDR1 as SGHNT and CDR2 as YYREEE (reference sequence). V was shortened by 6 bases and J by 3 bases, with 12 bases between the two germline ends. The CDR3 sequence is 14 residues long. Since all of the isolated RNA was reverse transcribed, expressed TCRB transcripts were what got sequenced. Clones were sequenced by immunoSEQ multiplex PCR, and TCRdb holds only the in-frame ones, with some missing. This table holds under 400,000 clones, over 10% found once. The chain uses TRBV5-4 and TRBJ2-2; possible D gene TRBD2, 5 bases. This clonotype was sampled from a woman aged 18-29 years with type 1 diabetes. The sequencing input was naive CD4+ T cells from blood. CDR3 sequence: CASTRSRDTGELFF. The CDR3 coding sequence is TGTGCCAGCACCCGGTCGAGGGACACCGGGGAGCTGTTTTTT. The full variable domain, its missing parts supplied by reference TRBV5-4 and TRBJ2-2, is ETGVTQSPTHLIKTRGQQVTLRCSSQSGHNTVSWYQQALGQGPQFIFQYYREEENGRGNFPPRFSGLQFPNYSSELNVNALELDDSALYLCASTRSRDTGELFFGEGSRLTVL.